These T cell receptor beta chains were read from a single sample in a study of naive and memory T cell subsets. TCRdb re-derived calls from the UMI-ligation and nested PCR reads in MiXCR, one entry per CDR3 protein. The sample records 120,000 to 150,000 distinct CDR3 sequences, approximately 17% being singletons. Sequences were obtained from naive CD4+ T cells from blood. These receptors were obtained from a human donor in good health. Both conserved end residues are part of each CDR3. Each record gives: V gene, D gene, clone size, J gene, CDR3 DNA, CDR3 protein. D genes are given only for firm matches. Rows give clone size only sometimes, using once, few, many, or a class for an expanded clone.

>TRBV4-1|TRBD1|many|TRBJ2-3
TGCGCCAGCAGCCCCCCCCGGGACAGAAGCACAGATACGCAGTATTTT
CASSPPRDRSTDTQYF
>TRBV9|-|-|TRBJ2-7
TGTGCCAGCAGCGTTGTCGACAGCTCCTACGAGCAGTACTTC
CASSVVDSSYEQYF
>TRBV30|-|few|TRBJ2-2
TGTGCCTGGAGTGGGCGCAGGGCCGGCACCGGGGAGCTGTTTTTT
CAWSGRRAGTGELFF
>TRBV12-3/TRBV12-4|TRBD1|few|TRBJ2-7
TGTGCCAGCAGCGAGCCGGGACAGGGCAGCTCCTACGAGCAGTACTTC
CASSEPGQGSSYEQYF
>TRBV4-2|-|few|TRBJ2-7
TGTGCCAGCAGCCAAGAATCGCGTTACGAGCAGTACTTC
CASSQESRYEQYF
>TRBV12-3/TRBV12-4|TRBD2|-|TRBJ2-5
TGTGCCAGCAGCCCTACTAGCGGGACTGAGACCCAGTACTTC
CASSPTSGTETQYF
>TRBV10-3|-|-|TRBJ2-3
TGTGCCATCACTAGGGAGGCCGGGGCCACAGATACGCAGTATTTT
CAITREAGATDTQYF
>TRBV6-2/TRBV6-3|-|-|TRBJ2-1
TGTGCCAGCAGTGTCGGGAGCCGGTTGGGGAGCAATGAGCAGTTCTTC
CASSVGSRLGSNEQFF
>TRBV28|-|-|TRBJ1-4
TGTGCCAGCAGTTTGGGGCAGAACGGAAAACTGTTTTTT
CASSLGQNGKLFF
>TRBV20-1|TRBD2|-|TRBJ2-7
TGCAGTGCAATACTAGCGGTATCCTACGAGCAGTACTTC
CSAILAVSYEQYF
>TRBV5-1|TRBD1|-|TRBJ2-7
TGCGCCAGCAGCTTGGAAGGACAGGGGATCTACGAGCAGTACTTC
CASSLEGQGIYEQYF
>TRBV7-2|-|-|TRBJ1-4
TGTGCCAGCAGCTTAGTAAGGCAGGGACAAAATGAAAAACTGTTTTTT
CASSLVRQGQNEKLFF
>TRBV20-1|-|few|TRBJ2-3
TGCAGTGCTAGATCCCCCGAAGGCCACTCTGATACGCAGTATTTT
CSARSPEGHSDTQYF
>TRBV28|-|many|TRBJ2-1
TGTGCCAGCGGGAGCTCCTACAATGAGCAGTTCTTC
CASGSSYNEQFF
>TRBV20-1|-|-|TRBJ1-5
TGCAGTGCTAGAGCCGAACGGGGGGCCCAGCATTTT
CSARAERGAQHF
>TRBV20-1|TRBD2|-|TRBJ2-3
TGCAGTGCTAGACCAGGACTAGCGGGAGGTTTAGATACGCAGTATTTT
CSARPGLAGGLDTQYF
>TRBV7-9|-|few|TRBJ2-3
TGTGCCAGCGGATCACGGGACCCCTGGACAGATACGCAGTATTTT
CASGSRDPWTDTQYF
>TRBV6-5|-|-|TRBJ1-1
TGTGCCAGCAGTACAGAGTCCCGGGGTCATTTCACTGAAGCTTTCTTT
CASSTESRGHFTEAFF
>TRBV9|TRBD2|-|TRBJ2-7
TGTGCCAGCAGCGACGGACTAGCGGGAGGCCGGCAGTACTTC
CASSDGLAGGRQYF
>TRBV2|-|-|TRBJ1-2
TGTGCCAGCTCTCAAGGTCCTGGGGATGGCTACACCTTC
CASSQGPGDGYTF
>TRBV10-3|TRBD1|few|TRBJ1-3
TGTGCCATCAGGAGGGGGCTTGGAAACACCATATATTTT
CAIRRGLGNTIYF
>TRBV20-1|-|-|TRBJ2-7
TGCAGTGCTAGAGATATGGACTCCGGTTACGAGCAGTACTTC
CSARDMDSGYEQYF
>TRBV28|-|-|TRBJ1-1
TGTGCCAGCAGTCCCGAACGGACAGCTAACACTGAAGCTTTCTTT
CASSPERTANTEAFF
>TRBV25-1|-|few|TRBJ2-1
TGTGCCAGCAGTGAATTTGTGGCATCGGGCATGGGTGAGCAGTTCTTC
CASSEFVASGMGEQFF
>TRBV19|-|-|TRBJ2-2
TGTGCCAGTAGGAATCTAGCCTACCCCACCGGGGAGCTGTTTTTT
CASRNLAYPTGELFF
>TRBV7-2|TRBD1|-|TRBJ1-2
TGTGCCAGCAGCTTGGAGACAGGGATCTATGGCTACACCTTC
CASSLETGIYGYTF
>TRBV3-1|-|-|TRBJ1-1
TGTGCCAGCAGCCACCAATCAGGAGAGAACACTGAAGCTTTCTTT
CASSHQSGENTEAFF
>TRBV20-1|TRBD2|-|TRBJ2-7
TGCAGTGCAGACACGACTAGCGGCTCCTACGAGCAGTACTTC
CSADTTSGSYEQYF
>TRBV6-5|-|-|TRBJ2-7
TGTGCCAGCAGATCGCCGGCCAGTTCCGGGCAGTACTTC
CASRSPASSGQYF
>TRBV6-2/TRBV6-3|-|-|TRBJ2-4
TGTGCCAGCTGGCGCGAAAACATTCAGTACTTC
CASWRENIQYF
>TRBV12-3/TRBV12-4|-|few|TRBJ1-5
TGTGCCAGCAGTTTCTCGGGAGATTGGCCCCAGCATTTT
CASSFSGDWPQHF
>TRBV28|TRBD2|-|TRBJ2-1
TGTGCCAGCAGTTCCCCGTCAGCGGGAGTCTCCAACAATGAGCAGTTCTTC
CASSSPSAGVSNNEQFF
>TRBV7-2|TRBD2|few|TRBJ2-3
TGTGCCAGCAGCTTAATAGCGGGAAGCACAGATACGCAGTATTTT
CASSLIAGSTDTQYF
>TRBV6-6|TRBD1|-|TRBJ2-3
TGTGCCAGCCGTCGCCTCCAGGGGGCCGGGGCTGATACGCAGTATTTT
CASRRLQGAGADTQYF
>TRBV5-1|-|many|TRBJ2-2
TGCGCCAGCAGCTTGGGAGGGAATTCGAACACCGGGGAGCTGTTTTTT
CASSLGGNSNTGELFF
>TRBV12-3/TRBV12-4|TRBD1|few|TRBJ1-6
TGTGCCAGCAGGGGACAGAGCTCCTATAATTCACCCCTCCACTTT
CASRGQSSYNSPLHF
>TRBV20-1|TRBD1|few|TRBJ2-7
TGCAGTGCTCCAGGACAGGACCCCTACGGGCAGTACTTC
CSAPGQDPYGQYF
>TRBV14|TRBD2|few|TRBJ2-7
TGTGCCAGCAGCCGATTAGTTATAGCGGGAAGCTCCTACGAGCAGTACTTC
CASSRLVIAGSSYEQYF
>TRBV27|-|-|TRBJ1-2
TGTGCCAGCAGACAGTCGGCCCTGGGGGGAGGCTACACCTTC
CASRQSALGGGYTF
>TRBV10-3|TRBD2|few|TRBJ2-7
TGTGCCATCAGTGGGGGACTAGCGGACTCCTACGAGCAGTACTTC
CAISGGLADSYEQYF
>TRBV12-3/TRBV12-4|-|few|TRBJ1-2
TGTGCCAGCAGTTCTGGCGGCAGCTATGGCTACACCTTC
CASSSGGSYGYTF
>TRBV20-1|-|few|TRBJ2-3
TGCAGTGCTCCAATAGTGGGTCGCACAGATACGCAGTATTTT
CSAPIVGRTDTQYF